This entry concerns a single T cell receptor beta chain. What it binds is not known. Naive CD8 isolation took CD45RO-negative cells positively selected for CCR7 and excluded terminally differentiated effector memory CD45RA+ cells. This sample stems from a study of shared clonotypes between healthy human individuals. Study-level background: In total, the donors were a couple of women and a few men aged 18 to 49.

Findings of the study overall: The study found roughly 5.3% of naive CD4 clonotypes shared across several donors.

This CDR3 has 13 amino acids. Germline CDR1 is SGHAT and CDR2 is FQNNGV. Trimming removed 6 bases from V and 4 bases from J, with 10 bases in between. Data came from immunoSEQ multiplex PCR; TCRdb stores just in-frame clones and leaves some out. The sample contains about 2.1 million clones, approximately 94% of which appear only once. The gene calls are TRBV11-2 and TRBJ2-1, with no clear D. Input material: naive CD8+ T cells from PBMCs. This TCR came from a man aged 18 to 29 in good health. Some clones in this sample may be carry-over from other donors' samples. The CDR3 region is CASSLTVYNEQFF. In nucleotides, the CDR3 is TGTGCCAGCAGTTTAACCGTTTACAATGAGCAGTTCTTC. Variable domain in full (rest from reference TRBV11-2 and TRBJ2-1): EAGVAQSPRYKIIEKRQSVAFWCNPISGHATLYWYQQILGQGPKLLIQFQNNGVVDDSQLPKDRFSAERLKGVDSTLKIQPAKLEDSAVYLCASSLTVYNEQFFGPGTRLTVL.